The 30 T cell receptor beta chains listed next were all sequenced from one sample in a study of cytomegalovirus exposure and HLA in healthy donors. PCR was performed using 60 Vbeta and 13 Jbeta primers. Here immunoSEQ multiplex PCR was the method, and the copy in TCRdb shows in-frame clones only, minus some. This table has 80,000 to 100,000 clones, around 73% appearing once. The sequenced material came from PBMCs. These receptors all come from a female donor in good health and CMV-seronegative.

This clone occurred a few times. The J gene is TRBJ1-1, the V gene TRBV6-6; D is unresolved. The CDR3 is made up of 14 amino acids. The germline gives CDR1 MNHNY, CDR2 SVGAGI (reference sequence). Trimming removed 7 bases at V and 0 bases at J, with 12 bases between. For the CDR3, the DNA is TGTGCCAGCACCCCCGGAGGGCTGAACACTGAAGCTTTCTTT. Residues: CASTPGGLNTEAFF.

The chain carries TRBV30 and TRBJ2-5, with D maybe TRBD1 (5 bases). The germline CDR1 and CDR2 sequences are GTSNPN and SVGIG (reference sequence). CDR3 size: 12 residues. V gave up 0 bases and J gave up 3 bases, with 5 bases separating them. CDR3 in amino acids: CAWSVQEETQYF. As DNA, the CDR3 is TGTGCCTGGAGTGTACAGGAAGAGACCCAGTACTTC.

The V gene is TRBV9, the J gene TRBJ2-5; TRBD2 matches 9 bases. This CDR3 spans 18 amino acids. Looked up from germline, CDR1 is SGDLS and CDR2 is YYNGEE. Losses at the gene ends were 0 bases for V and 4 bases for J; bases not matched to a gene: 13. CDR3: CASSVGGGAGGSGETQYF. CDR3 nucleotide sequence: TGTGCCAGCAGCGTAGGGGGAGGAGCGGGGGGCTCGGGAGAGACCCAGTACTTC.

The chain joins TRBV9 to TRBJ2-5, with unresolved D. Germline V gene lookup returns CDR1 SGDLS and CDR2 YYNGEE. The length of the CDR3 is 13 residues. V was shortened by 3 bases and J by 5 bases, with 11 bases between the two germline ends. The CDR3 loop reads CASSATFGETQYF. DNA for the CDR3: TGTGCCAGCAGCGCGACTTTTGGCGAGACCCAGTACTTC.

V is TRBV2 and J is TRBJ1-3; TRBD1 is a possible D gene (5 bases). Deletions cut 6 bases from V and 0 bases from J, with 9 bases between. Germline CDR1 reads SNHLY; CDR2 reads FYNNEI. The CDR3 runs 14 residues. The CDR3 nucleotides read TGTGCCAGCAGCCTTGACAGCTCTGGAAACACCATATATTTT. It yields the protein CASSLDSSGNTIYF. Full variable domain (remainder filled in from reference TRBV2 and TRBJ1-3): EPEVTQTPSHQVTQMGQEVILRCVPISNHLYFYWYRQILGQKVEFLVSFYNNEISEKSEIFDDQFSVERPDGSNFTLKIRSTKLEDSAMYFCASSLDSSGNTIYFGEGSWLTVV.

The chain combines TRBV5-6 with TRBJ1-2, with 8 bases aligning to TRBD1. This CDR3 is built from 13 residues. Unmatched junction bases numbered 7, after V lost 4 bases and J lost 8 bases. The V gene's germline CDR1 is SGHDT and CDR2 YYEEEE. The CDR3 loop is CASSDDRGDGYTF. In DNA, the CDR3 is TGTGCCAGCAGCGACGACAGGGGCGACGGCTACACCTTC.

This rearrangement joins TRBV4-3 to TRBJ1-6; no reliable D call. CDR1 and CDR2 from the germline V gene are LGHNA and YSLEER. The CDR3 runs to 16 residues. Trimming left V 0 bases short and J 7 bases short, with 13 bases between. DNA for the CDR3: TGCGCCAGCAGCCAAGACCCCCCGGGAGGGAATTCACCCCTCCACTTT. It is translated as CASSQDPPGGNSPLHF.

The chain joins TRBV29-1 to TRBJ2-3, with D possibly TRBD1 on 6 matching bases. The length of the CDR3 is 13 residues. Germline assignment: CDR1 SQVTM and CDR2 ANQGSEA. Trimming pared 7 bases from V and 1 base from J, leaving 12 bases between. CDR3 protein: CSARGGGTDTQYF. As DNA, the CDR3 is TGCAGCGCCCGAGGGGGTGGCACAGATACGCAGTATTTT.

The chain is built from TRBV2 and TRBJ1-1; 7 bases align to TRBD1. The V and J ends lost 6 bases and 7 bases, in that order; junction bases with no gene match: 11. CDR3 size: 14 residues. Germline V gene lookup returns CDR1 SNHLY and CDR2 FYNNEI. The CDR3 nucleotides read TGTGCCAGCAGCGCGACAGGGTCAAACGATGAAGCTTTCTTT. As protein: CASSATGSNDEAFF.

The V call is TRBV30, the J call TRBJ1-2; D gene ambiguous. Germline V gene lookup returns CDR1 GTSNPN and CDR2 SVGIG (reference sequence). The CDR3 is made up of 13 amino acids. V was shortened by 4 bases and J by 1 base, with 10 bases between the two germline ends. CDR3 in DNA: TGTGCCTGGATCGGGAGACGTAACTATGGCTACACCTTC. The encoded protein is CAWIGRRNYGYTF.

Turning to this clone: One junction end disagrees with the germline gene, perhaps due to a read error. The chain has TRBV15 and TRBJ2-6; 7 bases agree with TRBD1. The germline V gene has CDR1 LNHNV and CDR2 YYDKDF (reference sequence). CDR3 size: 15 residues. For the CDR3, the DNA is TGTGCCACCAGCGGAGACAGGGCTGGGGCCAACGTCCTGACTTTC. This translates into CATSGDRAGANVLTF.

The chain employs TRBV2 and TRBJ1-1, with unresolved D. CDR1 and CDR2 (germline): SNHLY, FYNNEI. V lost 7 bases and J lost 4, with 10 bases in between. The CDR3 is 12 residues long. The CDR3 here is CASTRFGTEAFF. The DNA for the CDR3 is TGTGCCAGCACCAGATTTGGCACTGAAGCTTTCTTT.

The CDR3 DNA follows: TGTGCCAGCAGCCCTGCTTATCCCCCGGGACTCCACGGCCCCTACACCTTC. Translating it yields CASSPAYPPGLHGPYTF. The V call is TRBV5-7, the J call TRBJ1-2; perhaps TRBD1 as D (5 bases). TRBV5-7 is given ORF status, its function remaining uncertain. The CDR3 has 17 residues. Deletions cut 4 bases from V and 10 bases from J, with 29 bases between.

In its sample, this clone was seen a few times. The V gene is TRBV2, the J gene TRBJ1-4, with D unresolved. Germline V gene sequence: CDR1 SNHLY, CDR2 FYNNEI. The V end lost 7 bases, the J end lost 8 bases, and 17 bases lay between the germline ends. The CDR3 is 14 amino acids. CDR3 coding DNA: TGTGCCAGCACCCTCAGGCAGACGGAAGAAAAACTGTTTTTT. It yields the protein CASTLRQTEEKLFF.

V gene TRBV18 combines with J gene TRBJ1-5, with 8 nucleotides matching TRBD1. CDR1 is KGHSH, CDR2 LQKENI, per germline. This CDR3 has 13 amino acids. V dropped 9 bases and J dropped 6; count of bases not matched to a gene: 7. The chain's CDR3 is CASQQGGSQPQHF. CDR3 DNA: TGTGCCAGTCAACAGGGGGGCAGTCAGCCCCAGCATTTT.

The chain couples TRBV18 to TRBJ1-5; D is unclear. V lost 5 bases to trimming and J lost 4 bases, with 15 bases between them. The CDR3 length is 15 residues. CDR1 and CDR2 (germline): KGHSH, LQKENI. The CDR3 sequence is CASSGGPPRNQPQHF. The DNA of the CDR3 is TGTGCCAGCTCAGGTGGCCCGCCTAGGAATCAGCCCCAGCATTTT.

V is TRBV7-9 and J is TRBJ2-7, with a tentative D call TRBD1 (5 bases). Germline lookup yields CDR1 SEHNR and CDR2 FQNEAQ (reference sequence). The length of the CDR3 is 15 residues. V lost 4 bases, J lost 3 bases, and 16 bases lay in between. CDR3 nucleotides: TGTGCCAGCAGCTCGGACATAGCCTTAGACTACGAGCAGTACTTC. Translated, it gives CASSSDIALDYEQYF.

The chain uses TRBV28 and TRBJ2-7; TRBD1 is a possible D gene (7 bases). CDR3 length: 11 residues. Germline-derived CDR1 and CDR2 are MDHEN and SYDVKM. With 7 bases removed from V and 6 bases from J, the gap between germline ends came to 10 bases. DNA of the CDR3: TGTGCCAGCATTCAGGGGGGCGAGCAGTACTTC. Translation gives CASIQGGEQYF.

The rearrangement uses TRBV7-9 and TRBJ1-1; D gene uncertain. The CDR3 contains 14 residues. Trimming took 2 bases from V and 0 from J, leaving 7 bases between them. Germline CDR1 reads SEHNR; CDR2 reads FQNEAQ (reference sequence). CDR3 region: CASSLSSVNTEAFF. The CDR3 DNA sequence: TGTGCCAGCAGCTTAAGTTCGGTGAACACTGAAGCTTTCTTT.

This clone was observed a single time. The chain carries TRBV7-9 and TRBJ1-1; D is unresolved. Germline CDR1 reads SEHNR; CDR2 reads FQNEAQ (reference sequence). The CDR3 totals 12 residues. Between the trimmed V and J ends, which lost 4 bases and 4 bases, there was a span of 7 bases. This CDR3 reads CASSSVGTEAFF. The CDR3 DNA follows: TGTGCCAGCAGCTCGGTTGGCACTGAAGCTTTCTTT.

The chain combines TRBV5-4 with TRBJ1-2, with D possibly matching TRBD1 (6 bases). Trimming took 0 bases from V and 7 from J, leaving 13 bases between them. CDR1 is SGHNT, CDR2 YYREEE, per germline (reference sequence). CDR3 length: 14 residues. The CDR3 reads CASSLVAGETGYTF. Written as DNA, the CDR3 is TGTGCCAGCAGCTTGGTAGCAGGGGAGACTGGCTACACCTTC.

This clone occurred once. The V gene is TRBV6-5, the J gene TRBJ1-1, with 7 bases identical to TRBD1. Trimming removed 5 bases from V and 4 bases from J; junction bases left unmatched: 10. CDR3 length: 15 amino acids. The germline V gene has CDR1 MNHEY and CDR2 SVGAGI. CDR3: CASSPQRQGGTEAFF. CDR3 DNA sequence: TGTGCCAGCAGTCCCCAAAGACAGGGTGGCACTGAAGCTTTCTTT.

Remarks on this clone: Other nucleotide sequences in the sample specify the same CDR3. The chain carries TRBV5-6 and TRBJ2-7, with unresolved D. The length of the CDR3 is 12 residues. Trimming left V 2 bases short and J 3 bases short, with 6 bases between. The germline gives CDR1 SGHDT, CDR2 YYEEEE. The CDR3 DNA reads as TGTGCCAGCAGCTTATCGGGCTACGAGCAGTACTTC. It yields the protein CASSLSGYEQYF.

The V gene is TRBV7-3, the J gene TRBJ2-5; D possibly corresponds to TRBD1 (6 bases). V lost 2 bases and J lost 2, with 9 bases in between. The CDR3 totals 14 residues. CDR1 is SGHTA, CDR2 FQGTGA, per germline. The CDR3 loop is CASSLYGQQETQYF. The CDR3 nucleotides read TGTGCCAGCAGCTTATACGGACAGCAAGAGACCCAGTACTTC.

CDR3 DNA sequence: TGTGCCATCAGTGGGACCGGGACAGACTACAATGAGCAGTTCTTC. Translating gives CAISGTGTDYNEQFF. The chain combines TRBV10-3 with TRBJ2-1, with 7 positions matching TRBD1. V dropped 4 bases and J dropped 3; count of bases not matched to a gene: 6. Germline assignment: CDR1 ENHRY and CDR2 SYGVKD. The CDR3 length is 15 residues.

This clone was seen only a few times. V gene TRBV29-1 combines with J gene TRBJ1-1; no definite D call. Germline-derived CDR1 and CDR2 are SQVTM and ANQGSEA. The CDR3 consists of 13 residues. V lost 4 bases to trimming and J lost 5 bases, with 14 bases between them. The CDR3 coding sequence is TGCAGCGTTGTTCTTTCTGAGTCTACTGAAGCTTTCTTT. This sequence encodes CSVVLSESTEAFF.

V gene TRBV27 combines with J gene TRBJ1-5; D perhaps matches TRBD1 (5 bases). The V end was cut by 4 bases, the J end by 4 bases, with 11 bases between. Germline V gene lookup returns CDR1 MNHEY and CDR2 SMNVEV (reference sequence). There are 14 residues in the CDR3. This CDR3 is CASSSTGKNQPQHF. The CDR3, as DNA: TGTGCCAGCAGTTCTACAGGCAAAAATCAGCCCCAGCATTTT.

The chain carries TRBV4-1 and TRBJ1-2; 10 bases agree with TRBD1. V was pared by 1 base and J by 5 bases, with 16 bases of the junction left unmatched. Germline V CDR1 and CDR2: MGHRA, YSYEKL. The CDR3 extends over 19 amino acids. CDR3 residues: CASSQARGQGGRILYGYTF. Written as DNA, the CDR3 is TGCGCCAGCAGCCAAGCCCGCGGACAGGGGGGCCGAATTCTGTATGGCTACACCTTC.

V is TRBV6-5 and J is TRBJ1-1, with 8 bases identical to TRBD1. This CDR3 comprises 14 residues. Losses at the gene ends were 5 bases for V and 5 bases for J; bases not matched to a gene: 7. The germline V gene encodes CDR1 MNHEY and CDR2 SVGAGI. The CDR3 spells CASSVQGVWTEAFF. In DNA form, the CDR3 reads TGTGCCAGCAGTGTACAGGGGGTTTGGACTGAAGCTTTCTTT.

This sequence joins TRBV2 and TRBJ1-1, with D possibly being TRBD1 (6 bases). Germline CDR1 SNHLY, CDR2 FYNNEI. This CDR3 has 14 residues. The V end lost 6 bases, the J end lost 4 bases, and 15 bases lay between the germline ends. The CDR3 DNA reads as TGTGCCAGCAGCCTAGACAGGCTGACCACTGAAGCTTTCTTT. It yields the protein CASSLDRLTTEAFF. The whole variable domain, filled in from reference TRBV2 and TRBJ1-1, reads EPEVTQTPSHQVTQMGQEVILRCVPISNHLYFYWYRQILGQKVEFLVSFYNNEISEKSEIFDDQFSVERPDGSNFTLKIRSTKLEDSAMYFCASSLDRLTTEAFFGQGTRLTVV.